The 17 T cell receptor beta chains reported below all come from one sample, sequenced in a study of T-cell reconstitution after alpha-beta-depleted transplantation in children. A TCRbeta library incorporating unique molecular identifiers was prepared. Each CDR3 protein is one row after TCRdb ran MiXCR on the PCR reads. This sample has approximately 300,000 distinct CDR3 sequences, with 10% found just once. Sample: PBMCs, taken before TCRalphabeta/CD19-depleted stem cell transplant. These receptors originate from a boy in the first two years of life with acute myeloid leukemia, due to receive a stem cell transplant.

This clonotype was found many times. The J gene is TRBJ2-3, the V gene TRBV18; a weak D match, TRBD1 (6 bases). Germline-derived CDR1 and CDR2 are KGHSH and LQKENI. The CDR3 has 15 amino acids. V was shortened by 5 bases and J by 2 bases, with 14 bases between the two germline ends. The CDR3 sequence is CASSERQDTTDTQYF. CDR3 in DNA: TGTGCCAGCTCAGAAAGACAGGACACCACAGATACGCAGTATTTT.

This clonotype was counted at least ten times. This chain connects TRBV7-8 to TRBJ2-7; 11 nucleotides line up with TRBD1. This CDR3 region has 15 residues. V lost 5 bases to trimming and J lost 4 bases; unmatched junction nucleotides: 7. CDR1 SGHVS and CDR2 FQNEAQ come from the germline V gene. The CDR3 spells CASSPGTGGRYEQYF. CDR3 DNA sequence: TGTGCCAGCAGCCCCGGGACAGGGGGGCGTTACGAGCAGTACTTC.

This clonotype was seen many times. The chain has TRBV24-1 and TRBJ2-3; 9 positions agree with TRBD1. The V segment lost 0 bases and the J segment 2 bases; nucleotides outside the gene matches: 5. The CDR3 covers 17 residues. The germline V gene has CDR1 KGHDR and CDR2 SFDVKD. CDR3 in amino acids: CATSDLRGQGATDTQYF. Written as DNA, the CDR3 is TGTGCCACCAGTGATTTGCGGGGACAGGGCGCCACAGATACGCAGTATTTT.

This clonotype was counted many times. V and J are TRBV5-8 and TRBJ2-3; 11 bases agree with TRBD2. The CDR3 is 17 residues long. Germline CDR1 and CDR2: SGHTS and YDEGEE. V was clipped by 3 bases and J by 6 bases; unmatched bases: 12. This chain's CDR3 is CASSWEKGTSGSDTQYF. For the CDR3, the DNA is TGTGCCAGCAGCTGGGAGAAAGGTACTAGCGGGAGTGATACGCAGTATTTT.

This clonotype was seen ten or more times. This chain uses TRBV5-1 with TRBJ1-2; D might be TRBD1 (6 bases). The V and J ends lost 6 bases and 8 bases respectively, with 14 bases between them. The germline V gene encodes CDR1 SGHRS and CDR2 YFSETQ. The CDR3 is made up of 12 amino acids. The CDR3 spells CASTAGAQGYTF. CDR3 DNA sequence: TGCGCCAGCACTGCGGGGGCTCAAGGCTACACCTTC.

This clonotype was detected many times. The chain has TRBV29-1 and TRBJ1-2, with D perhaps matching TRBD1 (6 bases). In germline, CDR1 is SQVTM, CDR2 ANQGSEA. The CDR3 sequence is 13 residues long. Between the trimmed V and J ends, which lost 6 bases and 0 bases, there was a span of 11 bases. As DNA, the CDR3 is TGCAGCGTCGTGGGGGGCTCTAACTATGGCTACACCTTC. Translation gives CSVVGGSNYGYTF. Filled out from reference TRBV29-1 and TRBJ1-2, the complete variable domain reads SAVISQKPSRDICQRGTSLTIQCQVDSQVTMMFWYRQQPGQSLTLIATANQGSEATYESGFVIDKFPISRPNLTFSTLTVSNMSPEDSSIYLCSVVGGSNYGYTFGSGTRLTVV.

This clonotype was observed many times. V and J are TRBV12-3 or TRBV12-4 and TRBJ2-2; D not resolved. Between the trimmed V and J ends, which lost 1 base and 7 bases, there was a span of 7 bases. CDR3 length equals 13 residues. The CDR3 region is CASSLVGYGELFF. As DNA, the CDR3 is TGTGCCAGCAGTTTAGTGGGATACGGGGAGCTGTTTTTT.

This clonotype came up many times. V gene TRBV6-2 or TRBV6-3 combines with J gene TRBJ2-5, with D unclear. The CDR3 runs 15 residues. Germline values: CDR1 MNHEY, CDR2 SVGEGT. V lost 0 bases and J 2 bases, leaving 10 bases between the germline ends. CDR3 region: CASSYSQTVQETQYF. Written as DNA, the CDR3 is TGTGCCAGCAGTTACTCCCAGACGGTACAAGAGACCCAGTACTTC.

This clonotype is a singleton in its sample. J is TRBJ2-4 and V is TRBV19, with 7 bases lining up with TRBD1. CDR1 is LNHDA and CDR2 is SQIVND in the germline V gene (reference sequence). There are 12 residues in the CDR3. The trim removed 9 bases at V and 9 bases at J, leaving 8 bases unmatched. CDR3 sequence: CASTKGAGIQYF. CDR3 bases: TGTGCCAGCACAAAGGGGGCTGGCATTCAGTACTTC.

As regards this clonotype: This may be a read error: a much more frequent sequence differs by one nucleotide. This chain links TRBV19 with TRBJ2-1, with TRBD1 identical over 8 bases. Trimming took 7 bases from V and 3 from J; bases not matched to a gene: 2. The CDR3 runs to 13 residues. Germline CDR1 reads LNHDA; CDR2 reads SQIVND (reference sequence). CDR3 amino acids: CASTQGVYNEQFF. The CDR3 DNA reads as TGTGCCAGTACACAGGGGGTCTACAATGAGCAGTTCTTC.

The genes are TRBV21-1 and TRBJ2-3; the DNA was not compared with TRBD2, the D call given in the table. TRBV21-1 is annotated as a pseudogene. CDR3 size: 14 residues. The CDR3 bases are TGTGCCACCGATTTAACGGACTTCACAGATACGCAGTATTTT. Translating it yields CATDLTDFTDTQYF.

This clonotype was observed many times. This chain links TRBV5-1 with TRBJ2-2; TRBD2 is a possible D gene (7 bases). The germline V gene encodes CDR1 SGHRS and CDR2 YFSETQ. V was clipped by 1 base and J by 7 bases, with 14 bases between them. This CDR3 spans 15 amino acids. CDR3 nucleotide sequence: TGCGCCAGCAGCTTGAGGTCGGGGGGCGTCGGGGAGCTGTTTTTT. Protein product: CASSLRSGGVGELFF.

In its sample, this clonotype was seen many times. This rearrangement joins TRBV24-1 to TRBJ1-3; D is ambiguous. Germline CDR1 and CDR2: KGHDR and SFDVKD. The CDR3 runs to 14 residues. V was shortened by 6 bases and J by 2 bases, with 10 bases between the two germline ends. The CDR3 nucleotides read TGTGCCACCAGTCCCCCCGGGCCTGGAAACACCATATATTTT. Amino acids: CATSPPGPGNTIYF.

This clonotype was seen at least ten times. CDR3 residues: CASSFDRGINQPQHF. The CDR3, as DNA: TGTGCCAGCAGTTTTGACAGGGGAATAAATCAGCCCCAGCATTTT. The chain has TRBV28 and TRBJ1-5, with 8 bases that match TRBD1. The CDR3 covers 15 residues. Trimming cost V 3 bases and J 4 bases; bases outside gene matches: 5. Germline V lookup: CDR1 MDHEN, CDR2 SYDVKM.

At least ten counts were recorded for this clonotype. This chain links TRBV12-3 or TRBV12-4 with TRBJ2-1, with D possibly matching TRBD1 (6 bases). The CDR3 has 14 residues. Trimming removed 7 bases at V and 3 bases at J, with 13 bases between. The CDR3 loop is CASNPQGFYNEQFF. CDR3 nucleotide sequence: TGTGCCAGCAACCCACAGGGATTCTACAATGAGCAGTTCTTC.

Ten or more counts support this clonotype. The chain carries TRBV29-1 and TRBJ2-4, with D tentatively TRBD1 (5 bases). This CDR3 is 12 amino acids long. The germline V gene encodes CDR1 SQVTM and CDR2 ANQGSEA. V was cut by 2 bases and J by 8 bases, with 10 bases left in between. This CDR3 is CSVEKGLDIQYF. The CDR3, as DNA: TGCAGCGTTGAAAAGGGGTTGGACATTCAGTACTTC.

The chain combines TRBV19 with TRBJ2-5; D may be TRBD1 (5 bases). Germline V CDR1 and CDR2: LNHDA, SQIVND (reference sequence). The CDR3 sequence is 11 residues long. Trimming took off 5 bases at V and 7 bases at J, with 8 bases between the two ends. In nucleotides, the CDR3 is TGTGCCAGTAGTTCTACAGGGACCCAGTACTTC. It yields the protein CASSSTGTQYF.